The TCR beta chain described here comes from a study of CD8 T cells in ankylosing spondylitis. Germline-derived CDR1 and CDR2 are MDHEN and SYDVKM. V was pared by 6 bases and J by 4 bases, with 25 bases between. There are 18 residues in the CDR3. MiXCR, run by TCRdb on the 5' RACE reads, gives a single entry per CDR3 protein. Counted here are a few hundred thousand distinct CDR3 sequences, roughly 10% occurring once; the ten biggest clones make up less than 7%. Sequencing was carried out using blood, either unsorted or a sorted T cell fraction (not recorded which). This clonotype was sampled from a male donor with ankylosing spondylitis or in good health (not recorded which). V usage is TRBV28 and J usage is TRBJ2-1, with D possibly TRBD2 on 6 matching bases. The CDR3 loop is CASSHKPLVLAIYNEQFF. The CDR3 DNA reads TGTGCCAGCAGCCATAAACCCCTAGTCCTAGCGATATACAATGAGCAGTTCTTC.